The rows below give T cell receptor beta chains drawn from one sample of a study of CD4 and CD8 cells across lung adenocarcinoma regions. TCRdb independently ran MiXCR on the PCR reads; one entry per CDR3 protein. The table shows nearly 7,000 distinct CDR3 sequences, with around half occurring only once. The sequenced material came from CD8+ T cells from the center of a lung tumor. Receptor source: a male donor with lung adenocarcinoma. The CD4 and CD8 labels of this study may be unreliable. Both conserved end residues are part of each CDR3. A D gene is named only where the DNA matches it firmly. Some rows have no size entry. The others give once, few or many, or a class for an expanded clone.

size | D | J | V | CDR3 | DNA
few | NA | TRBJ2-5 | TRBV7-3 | CASSFTGQETQYF | TGTGCCAGCAGCTTTACTGGGCAAGAGACCCAGTACTTC
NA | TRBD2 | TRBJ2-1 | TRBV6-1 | CASRQGLAGVSNDEQYF | TGTGCCAGCAGACAAGGGCTAGCGGGAGTGAGCAACGATGAGCAGTATTTC
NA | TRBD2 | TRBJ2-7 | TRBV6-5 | CASRVTSGSGYEQYF | TGTGCCAGCAGGGTTACTAGCGGGAGTGGGTACGAGCAGTACTTC
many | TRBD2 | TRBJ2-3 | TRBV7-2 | CASSLEGSGRFSDTQYF | TGTGCCAGCAGCTTAGAGGGCAGCGGGAGGTTCTCCGATACGCAGTATTTT
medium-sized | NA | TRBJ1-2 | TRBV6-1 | CASEGRVYGYTF | TGTGCCAGCGAGGGCAGGGTCTATGGCTACACCTTC
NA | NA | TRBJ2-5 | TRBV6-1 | CASSEWARVQETQYF | TGTGCCAGCAGTGAATGGGCCCGCGTCCAAGAGACCCAGTACTTC
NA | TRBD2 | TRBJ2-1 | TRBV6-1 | CASTRPASGVYNEQFF | TGTGCCAGCACCCGTCCCGCCAGCGGGGTTTACAATGAGCAGTTCTTC
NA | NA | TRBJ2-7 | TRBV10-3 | CGRGARQGGTDTQYF | TGTGGCCGCGGAGCGCGGCAGGGAGGCACAGACACGCAGTACTTC
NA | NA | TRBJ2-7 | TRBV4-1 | CASSQASQGIYEQYF | TGCGCCAGCAGCCAGGCCTCGCAGGGTATCTACGAGCAGTACTTC
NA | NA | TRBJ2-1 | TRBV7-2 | CASSLGIYEQFF | TGTGCCAGCAGCTTGGGGATCTACGAGCAGTTCTTC
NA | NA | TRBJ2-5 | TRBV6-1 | CASSVGSGGSDPDTQYF | TGTGCCAGCAGTGTGGGTTCAGGAGGGAGTGACCCAGATACCCAGTACTTC
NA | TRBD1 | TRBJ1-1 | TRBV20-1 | CSKSDRVGTEAFF | TGCAGCAAATCCGACAGGGTGGGGACTGAAGCTTTCTTT
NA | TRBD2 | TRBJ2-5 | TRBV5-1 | CASSLTSGGQETQYF | TGCGCCAGCAGCTTGACTAGCGGGGGCCAAGAGACCCAGTACTTC
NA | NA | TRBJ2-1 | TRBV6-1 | CASSMTLGAQQFF | TGTGCCAGCAGTATGACCCTGGGGGCTCAGCAGTTCTTC
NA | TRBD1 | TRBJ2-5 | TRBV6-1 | CASSEGRQGAATYGQETQYF | TGTGCCAGCAGTGAAGGAAGGCAGGGGGCGGCGACCTACGGACAAGAGACCCAGTACTTC
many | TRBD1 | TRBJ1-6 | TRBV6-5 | CASSYSGDRDNSPLHF | TGTGCCAGCAGTTACTCGGGGGACAGGGATAATTCACCCCTCCACTTT
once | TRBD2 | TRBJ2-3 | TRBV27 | CASSSRTSGAADTQYF | TGTGCCAGCAGCTCTCGAACTAGCGGGGCGGCAGATACGCAGTATTTT
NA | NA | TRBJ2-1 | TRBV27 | CASSLRGGEQFF | TGTGCCAGCAGTTTGAGGGGGGGTGAGCAGTTCTTC
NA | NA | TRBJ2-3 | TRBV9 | CASSPSLGETDTQYF | TGTGCCAGCAGCCCCTCCCTCGGGGAAACAGATACGCAGTATTTT
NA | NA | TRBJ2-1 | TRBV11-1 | CASSFSDSSYNEQFF | TGTGCCAGCAGCTTCAGTGATAGCTCCTACAATGAGCAGTTCTTC
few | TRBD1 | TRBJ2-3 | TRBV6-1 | CASTGQGTDTQYF | TGTGCCAGCACCGGACAGGGCACAGATACGCAGTATTTT
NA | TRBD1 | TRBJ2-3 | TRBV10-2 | CASSLDRTTDTQYF | TGCGCCAGCAGCTTGGACAGGACAACAGATACGCAGTATTTT
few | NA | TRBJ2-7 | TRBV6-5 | CASSYNPSYEQYF | TGTGCCAGCAGTTACAATCCTTCATACGAGCAGTACTTC
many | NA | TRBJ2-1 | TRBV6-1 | CASIRVPKHVSSGNEQFF | TGTGCCAGCATAAGGGTCCCTAAACACGTAAGCTCGGGCAATGAGCAGTTCTTC
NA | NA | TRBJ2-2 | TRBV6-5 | CASSYDNTGELFF | TGTGCCAGCAGTTACGATAACACCGGGGAGCTGTTTTTT
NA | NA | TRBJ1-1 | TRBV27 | CASSSWTLNTEAFF | TGTGCCAGCAGTTCGTGGACATTGAACACTGAAGCTTTCTTT
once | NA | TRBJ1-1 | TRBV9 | CASSQTVNTEAFF | TGTGCCAGCAGCCAAACAGTGAACACTGAAGCTTTCTTT
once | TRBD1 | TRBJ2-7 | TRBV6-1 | CASTKGQSYEQYF | TGTGCCAGCACGAAGGGACAGAGCTACGAGCAGTACTTC
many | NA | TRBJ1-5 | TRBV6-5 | CASSWTNGQPQHF | TGTGCCAGCAGTTGGACTAATGGTCAGCCCCAGCATTTT
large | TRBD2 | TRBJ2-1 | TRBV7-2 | CASSRFERDAKFF | TGTGCCAGCAGCCGTTTTGAGCGGGACGCGAAGTTCTTC
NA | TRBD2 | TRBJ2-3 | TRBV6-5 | CASSCGDSGGCATDTQYF | TGTGCCAGCAGTTGCGGGGACTCGGGGGGGTGTGCCACAGATACGCAGTACTTT
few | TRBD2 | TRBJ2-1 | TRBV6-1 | CASVRDGGFYNEQFF | TGTGCCAGCGTAAGGGACGGGGGGTTCTACAATGAGCAGTTCTTC
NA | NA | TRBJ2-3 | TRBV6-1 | CAGGDGGRDPDTQYF | TGTGCCGGGGGTGACGGTGGCCGTGACCCAGATACGCAGTATTTC
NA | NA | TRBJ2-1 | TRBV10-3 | CAISGRPGRPSSYNEQFF | TGTGCCATCTCAGGACGCCCGGGTCGCCCGAGCTCCTACAATGAGCAGTTCTTC
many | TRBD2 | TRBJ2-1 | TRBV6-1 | CASSRNPGLAIPNEQFF | TGTGCCAGCAGCCGTAACCCGGGACTAGCGATCCCCAATGAGCAGTTCTTC
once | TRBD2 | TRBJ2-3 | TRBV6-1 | CARGVGAGGPETQYF | TGTGCCAGGGGTGTAGGGGCGGGAGGCCCAGAGACGCAGTATTTT
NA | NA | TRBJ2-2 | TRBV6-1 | CARAVSTDTQFF | TGTGCCAGGGCTGTGAGCACAGATACGCAGTTTTTT